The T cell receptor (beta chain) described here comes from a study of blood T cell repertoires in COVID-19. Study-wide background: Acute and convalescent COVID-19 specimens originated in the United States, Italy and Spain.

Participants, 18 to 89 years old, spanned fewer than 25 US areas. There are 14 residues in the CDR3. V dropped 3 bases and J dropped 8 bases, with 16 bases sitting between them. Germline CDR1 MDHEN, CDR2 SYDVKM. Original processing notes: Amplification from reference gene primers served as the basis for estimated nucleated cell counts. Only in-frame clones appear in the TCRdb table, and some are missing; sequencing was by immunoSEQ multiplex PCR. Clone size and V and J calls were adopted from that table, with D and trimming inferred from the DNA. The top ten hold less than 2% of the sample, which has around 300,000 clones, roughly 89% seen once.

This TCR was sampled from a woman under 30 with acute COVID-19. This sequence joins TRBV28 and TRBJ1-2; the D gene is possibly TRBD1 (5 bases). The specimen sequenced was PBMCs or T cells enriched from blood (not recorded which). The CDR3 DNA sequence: TGTGCCAGCAGTTTTACCAGGGTCTCCTGGGGCTACACCTTC. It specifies CASSFTRVSWGYTF.